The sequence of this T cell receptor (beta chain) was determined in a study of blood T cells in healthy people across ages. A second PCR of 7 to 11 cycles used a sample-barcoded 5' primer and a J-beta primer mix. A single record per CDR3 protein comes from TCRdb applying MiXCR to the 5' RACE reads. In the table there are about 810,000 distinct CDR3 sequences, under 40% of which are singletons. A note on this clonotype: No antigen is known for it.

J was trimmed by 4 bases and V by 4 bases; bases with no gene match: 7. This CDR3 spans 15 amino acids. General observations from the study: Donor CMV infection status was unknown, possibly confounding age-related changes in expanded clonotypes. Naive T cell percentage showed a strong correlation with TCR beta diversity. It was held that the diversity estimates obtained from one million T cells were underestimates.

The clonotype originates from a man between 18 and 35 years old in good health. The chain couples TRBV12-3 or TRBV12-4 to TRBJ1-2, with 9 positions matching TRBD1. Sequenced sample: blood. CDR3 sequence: CASSSLQGAVYGYTF. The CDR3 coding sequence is TGTGCCAGCAGTTCCCTACAGGGGGCGGTCTATGGCTACACCTTC.